This T cell receptor beta chain came from a study of blood T cell repertoires in COVID-19. Study-wide context: Sites in the United States, Italy and Spain provided acute and convalescent COVID-19 samples. T cells, B-cell-depleted T cells, or PBMCs provided the cDNA or gDNA that served as material.

Germline V gene data show CDR1 as LGHNA and CDR2 as YNFKEQ. The germline V and J ends were trimmed by 5 bases and 1 base, with 15 bases remaining between them. CDR3 length equals 15 residues. Method: immunoSEQ multiplex PCR; TCRdb's copy keeps in-frame clones and lacks some. Among about 340,000 clones, approximately 86% were seen once, and the ten largest hold approximately 4.4%. Sequencing was carried out using PBMCs or T cells enriched from blood (not recorded which). This chain connects TRBV4-2 to TRBJ2-7; D unresolved. The clonotype was recovered from a woman in her forties with acute COVID-19. CDR3 DNA: TGTGCCAGCAGCTACCGAGGCAGCGCTTCCTACGAGCAGTACTTC. The encoded protein is CASSYRGSASYEQYF.